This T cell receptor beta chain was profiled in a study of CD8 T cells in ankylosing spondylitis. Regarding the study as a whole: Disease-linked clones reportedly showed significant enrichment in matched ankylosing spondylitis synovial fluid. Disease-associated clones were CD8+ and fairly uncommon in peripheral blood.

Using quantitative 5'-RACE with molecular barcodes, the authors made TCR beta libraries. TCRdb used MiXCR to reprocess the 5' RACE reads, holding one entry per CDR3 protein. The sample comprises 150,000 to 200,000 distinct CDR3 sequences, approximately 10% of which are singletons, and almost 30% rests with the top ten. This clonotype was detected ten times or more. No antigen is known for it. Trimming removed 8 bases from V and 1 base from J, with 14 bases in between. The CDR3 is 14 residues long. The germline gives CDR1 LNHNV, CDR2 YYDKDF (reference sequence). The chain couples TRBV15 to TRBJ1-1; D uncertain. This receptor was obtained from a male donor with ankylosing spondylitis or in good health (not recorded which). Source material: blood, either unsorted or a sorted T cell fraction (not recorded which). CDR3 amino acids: CATQRGVGNTEAFF. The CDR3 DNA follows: TGTGCCACCCAGCGGGGAGTAGGGAACACTGAAGCTTTCTTT.